This is a list of T cell receptor beta chains from one sample in a study of blood T cell repertoires in COVID-19. Sequenced by immunoSEQ multiplex PCR; TCRdb stores in-frame clones only, minus some. The table records about 89,000 clones, about four fifths of them present only once. The sequencing sample was made of peripheral blood. Source of these receptors: a man in his 70s with COVID-19, enrolled during active disease. CDR3s include the opening cysteine and the closing phenylalanine or tryptophan. A D gene is named only where the DNA matches it firmly. Only some rows state a clone size, as once, few, many or a class for expanded clones.

clone_size d_call j_call v_call cdr3_aa cdr3_nt
NA TRBD1 TRBJ1-4 TRBV5-4 CASSKGQEVEKLFF TGTGCCAGCAGCAAGGGACAGGAGGTAGAAAAACTGTTTTTT
NA NA TRBJ1-1 TRBV7-2 CASSLEGLRGGAFF TGTGCCAGCAGCTTAGAGGGCCTAAGAGGGGGAGCTTTCTTT
NA NA TRBJ1-5 TRBV15 CATSMGPNQPQHF TGTGCCACCAGCATGGGGCCCAATCAGCCCCAGCATTTT
NA NA TRBJ1-5 TRBV10-3 CAISDERGISQHF TGTGCCATCAGTGATGAGCGGGGGATATCCCAGCATTTT
NA TRBD1 TRBJ1-2 TRBV5-1 CASSFLTGGNYGYTF TGCGCCAGCAGCTTTTTGACAGGGGGGAACTATGGCTACACCTTC
once NA TRBJ2-3 TRBV11-3 CASSLVRGDTQYF TGTGCCAGCAGCTTAGTAAGAGGGGATACGCAGTATTTT
once TRBD1 TRBJ1-5 TRBV28 CASSSRGYNQPQHF TGTGCCAGCAGTTCCAGGGGGTACAATCAGCCCCAGCATTTT
NA NA TRBJ2-6 TRBV7-2 CASSLATGSGANVLTF TGTGCCAGCAGCTTGGCGACAGGCTCTGGGGCCAACGTCCTGACTTTC
once TRBD1 TRBJ1-4 TRBV18 CASSPPNTGVVEKLFF TGTGCCAGCTCACCCCCAAATACAGGGGTCGTTGAAAAACTGTTTTTT
NA TRBD2 TRBJ2-3 TRBV6-5 CASSYSRLAATDTQYF TGTGCCAGCAGTTACTCGAGGCTAGCGGCCACAGATACGCAGTATTTT
NA TRBD1 TRBJ2-7 TRBV6-1 CASSEPGTGVGEQYF TGTGCCAGCAGTGAACCCGGGACAGGGGTTGGCGAGCAGTACTTC
NA NA TRBJ1-5 TRBV7-8 CASRAGVQQPQHF TGTGCCAGCCGTGCAGGGGTCCAACAGCCCCAGCATTTT
NA NA TRBJ1-2 TRBV19 CASSIAGKGGYTF TGTGCCAGTAGTATAGCAGGGAAAGGGGGCTACACCTTC
NA NA TRBJ2-7 TRBV20-1 CSARNGYEQYF TGCAGTGCTAGAAACGGCTACGAGCAGTACTTC
NA TRBD1 TRBJ1-1 TRBV10-3 CAITGTGGNTEAFF TGTGCCATCACCGGGACAGGGGGCAACACTGAAGCTTTCTTT
NA TRBD2 TRBJ2-1 TRBV13 CASSPRLADSGFF TGTGCCAGCAGCCCTCGACTAGCGGACTCCGGGTTCTTC
NA TRBD1 TRBJ1-1 TRBV6-2/TRBV6-3 CASSYYHRGGSYQAFF TGTGCCAGCAGTTACTACCACAGGGGAGGTTCTTATCAAGCTTTCTTT
NA NA TRBJ2-3 TRBV28 CASSLRGSTDTQYF TGTGCCAGCAGCCTCAGGGGTTCGACAGATACGCAGTATTTT
NA NA TRBJ1-1 TRBV28 CASGGRGANTEAFF TGTGCCAGCGGAGGGAGGGGAGCGAACACTGAAGCTTTCTTT
NA NA TRBJ2-7 TRBV10-3 CAISRQSYEQYF TGTGCCATCAGTAGACAGTCCTACGAGCAGTACTTC
NA NA TRBJ2-1 TRBV19 CASSISRERWNEQFF TGTGCCAGTAGTATTTCGAGGGAGAGGTGGAATGAGCAGTTCTTC
NA NA TRBJ1-5 TRBV19 CASRPTGSNQPQHF TGTGCCAGCAGACCGACAGGTAGCAATCAGCCCCAGCATTTT
NA NA TRBJ1-1 TRBV29-1 CSSGNMNTEAFF TGCAGCTCGGGCAACATGAACACTGAAGCTTTCTTT
NA TRBD2 TRBJ2-1 TRBV4-2 CASSQFSGGIDEQFF TGTGCCAGCAGCCAGTTTAGCGGGGGGATCGATGAGCAGTTCTTC
NA NA TRBJ2-3 TRBV21-1 CASSKALPSGRAPDTQYF TGTGCCAGCAGCAAAGCTTTACCCAGCGGGAGGGCCCCAGATACGCAGTATTTT
once NA TRBJ1-5 TRBV2 CASSEEGGQPQHF TGTGCCAGCAGTGAAGAGGGCGGGCAGCCCCAGCATTTT
NA NA TRBJ1-2 TRBV30 CAWSPMGESNYGYTF TGTGCCTGGAGCCCTATGGGAGAGTCTAACTATGGCTACACCTTC
few NA TRBJ1-1 TRBV28 CASRRHLQGTEAFF TGTGCCAGCAGGCGGCATCTACAAGGCACTGAAGCTTTCTTT
few NA TRBJ2-5 TRBV6-5 CASSRGYQETQYF TGTGCCAGCAGCCGGGGATACCAAGAGACCCAGTACTTC
NA NA TRBJ2-7 TRBV14 CASSQVLTTYYEQYF TGTGCCAGCAGCCAAGTTCTCACTACCTATTACGAGCAGTACTTC
NA NA TRBJ1-3 TRBV19 CASSIGGLTMGNTIYF TGTGCCAGTAGTATAGGGGGACTTACTATGGGAAACACCATATATTTT
few NA TRBJ1-2 TRBV23-1 CASSHPGGQGVGYGYTF TGCGCCAGCAGTCACCCCGGGGGGCAGGGTGTAGGGTATGGCTACACCTTC
NA TRBD2 TRBJ2-7 TRBV4-2 CASSQDLGLYYEQYF TGTGCCAGCAGCCAAGATCTGGGACTATACTACGAGCAGTACTTC
NA NA TRBJ1-2 TRBV4-2 CASSQTGTEGSGYTF TGTGCCAGCAGCCAAACCGGGACGGAGGGCTCTGGCTACACCTTC
NA NA TRBJ1-3 TRBV5-6 CASSWRDYSGNTIYF TGTGCCAGCAGCTGGAGGGACTACTCTGGAAACACCATATATTTT
NA TRBD1 TRBJ1-1 TRBV2 CASSRQGSMNTEAFF TGTGCCAGCAGCAGACAGGGGTCCATGAACACTGAAGCTTTCTTT
many NA TRBJ1-2 TRBV30 CAWSKQSGGYTF TGTGCCTGGAGTAAGCAGTCGGGGGGCTACACCTTC
NA TRBD2 TRBJ2-1 TRBV28 CASLRDYTYNEQFF TGTGCCAGTCTCCGGGACTATACCTACAATGAGCAGTTCTTC
NA NA TRBJ1-1 TRBV6-5 CASSTKQGTEAFF TGTGCCAGCAGTACCAAACAGGGAACTGAAGCTTTCTTT
many TRBD2 TRBJ2-4 TRBV19 CASSSSLAGGLDIQYF TGTGCCAGTAGTTCCTCCCTAGCGGGAGGCTTGGACATTCAGTACTTC